Below, 27 T cell receptor beta chains from the same sample are listed, as sequenced in a study of early T cells in non-severe SARS-CoV-2 infection. MiXCR, applied by TCRdb to the 5' RACE reads, yields one record per CDR3 protein. The table records around 70,000 distinct CDR3 sequences, more than 9% of them present only once. The sample was whole blood. The receptors come from an adult who was a healthcare worker with PCR-confirmed SARS-CoV-2 infection or an uninfected control (not recorded which).

This clonotype came up many times. This sequence joins TRBV27 and TRBJ1-1; D gene unclear. Per germline, CDR1 MNHEY and CDR2 SMNVEV (reference sequence). Trimming removed 2 bases from V and 2 bases from J, with 6 bases in between. This CDR3 is 13 amino acids long. The CDR3 spells CASSLTANTEAFF. CDR3 DNA sequence: TGTGCCAGCAGTTTAACCGCTAACACTGAAGCTTTCTTT.

There are many counts of this clonotype. The V call is TRBV28, the J call TRBJ2-5; 8 bases agree with TRBD1. Germline CDR1 MDHEN, CDR2 SYDVKM. V was pared by 3 bases and J by 1 base, with 4 bases of the junction left unmatched. This CDR3 contains 15 residues. This CDR3 reads CASSFRTGSQETQYF. As DNA, the CDR3 is TGTGCCAGCAGTTTTAGGACAGGGAGCCAAGAGACCCAGTACTTC. The full variable domain, with the rest looked up from reference TRBV28 and TRBJ2-5, is DVKVTQSSRYLVKRTGEKVFLECVQDMDHENMFWYRQDPGLGLRLIYFSYDVKMKEKGDIPEGYSVSREKKERFSLILESASTNQTSMYLCASSFRTGSQETQYFGPGTRLLVL.

This clonotype was picked up many times. The J gene is TRBJ2-3, the V gene TRBV20-1; perhaps TRBD2 as D (6 bases). This CDR3 region has 14 residues. Germline V gene lookup returns CDR1 DFQATT and CDR2 SNEGSKA (reference sequence). The V end lost 3 bases, the J end lost 1 base, and 11 bases lay between the germline ends. CDR3 coding DNA: TGCAGTGCTAGGACTAGGGTTGGCACAGATACGCAGTATTTT. Translation gives CSARTRVGTDTQYF.

This clonotype was detected many times. V and J are TRBV7-9 and TRBJ2-3; no reliable D call. V lost 5 bases, J lost 8 bases, and 17 bases lay in between. The CDR3 consists of 14 residues. Germline V gene sequence: CDR1 SEHNR, CDR2 FQNEAQ (reference sequence). The CDR3 nucleotides read TGTGCCAGCAGCACCGGAGTGGCTAGAGGTACGCAGTATTTT. This translates into CASSTGVARGTQYF.

This clonotype was picked up many times. The gene calls are TRBV28 and TRBJ1-5; no definite D call. Trimming removed 6 bases from V and 2 bases from J, with 14 bases in between. CDR3 length: 15 amino acids. Germline V CDR1 and CDR2: MDHEN, SYDVKM. CDR3 bases: TGTGCCAGCAGCCTATTCGTGGGTGGCAATCAGCCCCAGCATTTT. It yields the protein CASSLFVGGNQPQHF.

This clonotype was picked up many times. This chain links TRBV12-3 or TRBV12-4 with TRBJ1-5; D remains unclear. Between the trimmed V and J ends, which lost 2 bases and 4 bases, there was a span of 6 bases. The CDR3 is 13 amino acids. CDR3 in amino acids: CASSLTENQPQHF. The DNA for the CDR3 is TGTGCCAGCAGTTTAACGGAGAATCAGCCCCAGCATTTT.

This clonotype showed up many times. The CDR3 is CASRHGGEQETQYF. The CDR3 region has the DNA TGTGCCAGCAGGCACGGCGGGGAACAAGAGACCCAGTACTTC. The V gene is TRBV28, the J gene TRBJ2-5; the D gene is possibly TRBD2 (6 bases). Germline V gives CDR1 MDHEN, CDR2 SYDVKM. Trimming stripped 6 bases from V and 2 bases from J, with 13 bases between. The CDR3 spans 14 residues.

This chain joins TRBV10-3 and TRBJ2-7; D gene ambiguous. This CDR3 region has 11 residues. Germline lookup yields CDR1 ENHRY and CDR2 SYGVKD. Trimming took 3 bases from V and 6 from J, leaving 6 bases between them. The CDR3 sequence is CAISDLTEQYF. CDR3 DNA sequence: TGTGCCATCAGTGATTTGACCGAGCAGTACTTC.

This clonotype has a handful of counts. The chain carries TRBV20-1 and TRBJ2-3; D remains ambiguous. V lost 0 bases and J lost 1, with 11 bases in between. CDR1 is DFQATT and CDR2 is SNEGSKA in the germline V gene (reference sequence). CDR3 length equals 15 residues. CDR3 amino acids: CSARDLTARTDTQYF. The CDR3 DNA is TGCAGTGCTAGAGACCTAACAGCCCGCACAGATACGCAGTATTTT.

This clonotype occurred a few times. The rearrangement joins TRBV28 to TRBJ2-6; possibly TRBD1 or TRBD2 for D (6 bases each). The CDR3 extends over 16 amino acids. Trimming stripped 2 bases from V and 2 bases from J, with 10 bases between. Germline V gene sequence: CDR1 MDHEN, CDR2 SYDVKM. The CDR3 protein is CASSLGGDTGANVLTF. The DNA for the CDR3 is TGTGCCAGCAGTTTAGGCGGGGACACTGGGGCCAACGTCCTGACTTTC.

J is TRBJ2-3 and V is TRBV29-1; 12 bases map to TRBD2. The CDR3 extends over 16 amino acids. The V gene's germline CDR1 is SQVTM and CDR2 ANQGSEA. With V trimmed by 4 bases and J by 4 bases, 9 bases remained unmatched. Written as DNA, the CDR3 is TGCAGCGTTGCGACTAGCGGGAGAAGATCGGCAGATACGCAGTATTTT. Protein sequence: CSVATSGRRSADTQYF.

The table lists this clonotype with many counts. This sequence joins TRBV28 and TRBJ1-1; D is possibly TRBD1 (5 bases). Between the trimmed V and J ends, which lost 2 bases and 4 bases, there was a span of 23 bases. The germline gives CDR1 MDHEN, CDR2 SYDVKM. This CDR3 comprises 18 residues. CDR3 coding DNA: TGTGCCAGCAGTTTACGGCGCGGGGAGGGGCGGCAGAGCACTGAAGCTTTCTTT. This codes for CASSLRRGEGRQSTEAFF.

At least ten counts were recorded for this clonotype. The V call is TRBV28, the J call TRBJ2-5; 8 bases match TRBD1. This CDR3 has 14 residues. Germline lookup yields CDR1 MDHEN and CDR2 SYDVKM. The J segment lost 6 bases and the V segment lost 3 bases, leaving 6 bases of the junction unmatched. The CDR3 nucleotides read TGTGCCAGCAGTTTCCCGGACAGGGCGAAGACCCAGTACTTC. It translates to CASSFPDRAKTQYF.

This clonotype has a handful of counts. The CDR3, as DNA: TGTGCCAGCAGTACGGACAGGGTCAATGAGCAGTTCTTC. This codes for CASSTDRVNEQFF. This chain connects TRBV12-3 or TRBV12-4 to TRBJ2-1; TRBD1 agrees at 8 bases. J gave up 6 bases and V 5 bases, and 3 bases lay outside the gene matches. This CDR3 has 13 amino acids.

This clonotype was detected only a few times. This sequence joins TRBV28 and TRBJ2-7, with D unresolved. Trimming took 5 bases from V and 4 from J, leaving 6 bases between them. Germline-derived CDR1 and CDR2 are MDHEN and SYDVKM. The CDR3 length is 11 residues. CDR3: CASSKGYEQYF. In nucleotides, the CDR3 is TGTGCCAGCAGTAAGGGTTACGAGCAGTACTTC.

In its sample, this clonotype was seen many times. The chain's CDR3 is CASSLDRLAGREQYF. As DNA, the CDR3 is TGTGCCAGCAGCTTAGATAGACTAGCGGGCCGTGAGCAGTACTTC. The gene calls are TRBV13 and TRBJ2-7; 10 nucleotides align to TRBD2. V shed 1 base and J 7 bases; nucleotides not matched to a gene: 7. This CDR3 region has 15 residues. Germline CDR1 and CDR2: PRHDT and FYEKMQ (reference sequence).

This clonotype was recorded a few times. The chain links TRBV18 to TRBJ2-1; no firm D call. Germline values: CDR1 KGHSH, CDR2 LQKENI. The CDR3 sequence is 15 residues long. Trimming pared 3 bases from V and 2 bases from J, leaving 11 bases between. The DNA of the CDR3 is TGTGCCAGCTCACCTTACATCAGCCCCTACAATGAGCAGTTCTTC. Protein product: CASSPYISPYNEQFF.

The chain links TRBV20-1 to TRBJ2-1, with 8 bases lining up with TRBD2. V shed 5 bases, J shed 7 bases, and the junction held 13 bases outside the gene matches. Germline V gene lookup returns CDR1 DFQATT and CDR2 SNEGSKA (reference sequence). CDR3 length: 15 amino acids. The DNA for the CDR3 is TGCAGTGCTGGCCTTGGGGTAGCGGGACAAAATGAGCAGTTCTTC. Translated, it gives CSAGLGVAGQNEQFF.

This clonotype was counted at least ten times. The chain has TRBV7-6 and TRBJ2-7; TRBD1 matches 10 bases. V shed 0 bases, J shed 6 bases, and the junction held 5 bases outside the gene matches. Germline CDR1 and CDR2: SGHVS and FNYEAQ. This CDR3 comprises 15 residues. CDR3 region: CASSLAGRDRGEQYF. The CDR3 bases are TGTGCCAGCAGCTTAGCGGGGCGGGACAGGGGCGAGCAGTACTTC.

This clonotype was found many times. J is TRBJ2-3 and V is TRBV11-2; D is possibly TRBD1 (5 bases). V was trimmed by 1 base and J by 2 bases, leaving 16 bases between them. The CDR3 has 17 amino acids. Germline-derived CDR1 and CDR2 are SGHAT and FQNNGV. CDR3 protein: CASSLVLQGSFTDTQYF. CDR3 sequence (DNA): TGTGCCAGCAGCTTAGTTTTGCAGGGCTCCTTCACAGATACGCAGTATTTT.

This clonotype was seen many times. The rearrangement joins TRBV12-3 or TRBV12-4 to TRBJ2-1; the match to TRBD2 covers 9 bases. The CDR3 extends over 15 amino acids. The trim removed 9 bases at V and 7 bases at J, leaving 13 bases unmatched. CDR3 residues: CASGESGRRGNEQFF. The CDR3 DNA is TGTGCCAGTGGGGAGAGCGGGAGGAGAGGGAATGAGCAGTTCTTC.

This clonotype was picked up many times. V usage is TRBV27 and J usage is TRBJ2-3; 8 bases fit TRBD1. The CDR3 runs to 12 residues. Unmatched junction bases numbered 3, after V lost 8 bases and J lost 5 bases. CDR1 and CDR2 (germline): MNHEY, SMNVEV (reference sequence). The chain's CDR3 is CASPTGVDTQYF. The DNA of the CDR3 is TGTGCCAGCCCGACAGGGGTAGATACGCAGTATTTT.

This clonotype showed up many times. This chain uses TRBV7-2 with TRBJ2-7; 8 bases line up with TRBD1. The CDR3 covers 15 residues. Germline V gene sequence: CDR1 SGHTA, CDR2 FQGNSA. J gave up 0 bases and V 5 bases, and 6 bases lay outside the gene matches. CDR3 loop: CASSLRGHSSYEQYF. CDR3 DNA sequence: TGTGCCAGCAGCCTCAGGGGGCACAGCTCCTACGAGCAGTACTTC.

The chain joins TRBV5-1 to TRBJ2-7; TRBD2 matches 8 bases. This CDR3 spans 14 amino acids. Germline V CDR1 and CDR2: SGHRS, YFSETQ. Trimming at V came to 0 bases and at J to 3 bases, leaving 2 bases not matched to a gene. The CDR3 nucleotides read TGCGCCAGCAGCTTGGCCGGGACTAGCTACGAGCAGTACTTC. Amino acids: CASSLAGTSYEQYF.

This clonotype showed up many times. The chain employs TRBV7-9 and TRBJ2-3; D may match TRBD1 or TRBD2 (5 bases each). CDR3 size: 15 residues. Trimming pared 6 bases from V and 3 bases from J, leaving 16 bases between. Germline V CDR1 and CDR2: SEHNR, FQNEAQ (reference sequence). Written as DNA, the CDR3 is TGTGCCAGCAGGCCTTCCGGGACCCCAACAGATACGCAGTATTTT. It yields the protein CASRPSGTPTDTQYF.

There are a few counts of this clonotype. The chain links TRBV28 to TRBJ2-5, with a tentative D call TRBD2 (6 bases). Trimming cost V 10 bases and J 5 bases, with 17 bases left between them. CDR3 size: 13 residues. CDR1 MDHEN and CDR2 SYDVKM come from the germline V gene. CDR3 nucleotides: TGTGCCACCTCGGGACTTCTTAGGGAGACCCAGTACTTC. Translated: CATSGLLRETQYF. Drawing the rest from reference TRBV28 and TRBJ2-5, the complete variable domain is DVKVTQSSRYLVKRTGEKVFLECVQDMDHENMFWYRQDPGLGLRLIYFSYDVKMKEKGDIPEGYSVSREKKERFSLILESASTNQTSMYLCATSGLLRETQYFGPGTRLLVL.

The J gene is TRBJ2-5, the V gene TRBV2, with D uncertain. Trimming left V 8 bases short and J 5 bases short, with 9 bases between. CDR1 and CDR2 from the germline V gene are SNHLY and FYNNEI. This CDR3 comprises 11 residues. The CDR3 DNA reads as TGTGCCAGCGGCCCTGGGGAGACCCAGTACTTC. Residues: CASGPGETQYF.